The 10 T cell receptor beta chains below all came from one sample that was sequenced in a study of vaccination effects on CD4 cells after COVID-19. CD4+ T cell isolation took place after 10 days of culture. Profiled with immunoSEQ multiplex PCR; TCRdb holds only in-frame clones, not every one. The sample yields about 74,000 clones, approximately 80% seen once. Antigen specificity for these receptors is unknown. The input for sequencing was CD4+ T cells from PBMCs cultured without peptide, taken before COVID-19 vaccination. The origin of the receptors is a human donor who received a COVID-19 vaccine.

This chain connects TRBV5-1 to TRBJ1-1; a possible D gene is TRBD1 (6 bases). Between the trimmed V and J ends, which lost 4 bases and 7 bases, there was a span of 11 bases. The CDR3 spans 12 residues. Germline lookup yields CDR1 SGHRS and CDR2 YFSETQ. The CDR3 spells CASSVQGSEAFF. The DNA for the CDR3 is TGCGCCAGCAGCGTACAGGGAAGTGAAGCTTTCTTT.

The gene calls are TRBV2 and TRBJ1-3; 7 positions match TRBD1. CDR1 and CDR2 (germline): SNHLY, FYNNEI. J lost 2 bases, V lost 4 bases, and 2 bases had no gene match. CDR3 size: 14 residues. CDR3 amino acids: CASSGDRAGNTIYF. The CDR3 nucleotides read TGTGCCAGCAGTGGAGACAGGGCTGGAAACACCATATATTTT.

V usage is TRBV30 and J usage is TRBJ2-6; 8 bases fit TRBD1. After removal of 3 bases from V and 2 bases from J, the junction contained 9 bases not matched to a gene. This CDR3 is 17 amino acids long. CDR1 is GTSNPN, CDR2 SVGIG, per germline (reference sequence). Here the CDR3 DNA reads TGTGCCTGGAGCCATACAGGGGGAAGGACTGGGGCCAACGTCCTGACTTTC. It specifies CAWSHTGGRTGANVLTF. Full variable domain (missing parts from reference TRBV30 and TRBJ2-6): SQTIHQWPATLVQPVGSPLSLECTVEGTSNPNLYWYRQAAGRGLQLLFYSVGIGQISSEVPQNLSASRPQDRQFILSSKKLLLSDSGFYLCAWSHTGGRTGANVLTFGAGSRLTVL.

J is TRBJ1-1 and V is TRBV5-8, with D unclear. The CDR3 spans 15 residues. Trimming removed 4 bases at V and 5 bases at J, with 18 bases between. Germline V gives CDR1 SGHTS, CDR2 YDEGEE. The CDR3 DNA reads TGTGCCAGCAGCCCCCGACAATGGCTGGGGACTGAAGCTTTCTTT. This encodes CASSPRQWLGTEAFF.

The chain links TRBV9 to TRBJ2-1; the D gene could be TRBD1 or TRBD2 (6 bases each). Trimming removed 3 bases at V and 4 bases at J, with 20 bases between. The CDR3 runs to 17 residues. The germline V gene has CDR1 SGDLS and CDR2 YYNGEE. DNA of the CDR3: TGTGCCAGCAGCGCTGGGGGCTCTCCGGGGGTTTACAATGAGCAGTTCTTC. Its protein product is CASSAGGSPGVYNEQFF.

The V gene is TRBV3-1 (or the pseudogene TRBV3-2), the J gene TRBJ1-2, with D maybe TRBD1 (5 bases). This CDR3 spans 14 amino acids. In germline, CDR1 is LGHDT, CDR2 YNNKEL (reference sequence). Trimming removed 5 bases at V and 3 bases at J, with 13 bases between. CDR3 nucleotides: TGTGCCAGCAGCGGGCAGGGTTTATACTATGGCTACACCTTC. Its protein is CASSGQGLYYGYTF.

This clone was recorded a few times. Other DNA variants within this sample encode the same CDR3. This chain joins TRBV5-1 and TRBJ2-5, with no clear D. The length of the CDR3 is 13 residues. V shed 0 bases and J shed 4 bases, with 7 bases lying between them. Germline V CDR1 and CDR2: SGHRS, YFSETQ. CDR3 sequence: CASSLANGETQYF. The CDR3 DNA is TGCGCCAGCAGCTTGGCCAACGGAGAGACCCAGTACTTC.

V is TRBV21-1 and J is TRBJ2-5; TRBD2 was called by the table and not checked on the DNA. TRBV21-1 is a documented pseudogene. This CDR3 spans 18 amino acids. CDR3 in amino acids: CASSGLAGGGLYCETQYF. The CDR3 DNA reads as TGTGCCAGCAGCGGGCTAGCGGGGGGGGGTCTTTATTGCGAGACCCAGTACTTC.

This clone was detected a few times. J is TRBJ1-1 and V is TRBV6-5; D is unclear. The germline gives CDR1 MNHEY, CDR2 SVGAGI. This CDR3 is 11 amino acids long. V was pared by 6 bases and J by 14 bases, with 16 bases between. The CDR3 region has the DNA TGTGCCAGCAGCACCGGGCCTGTCTGCTTCTTT. Its translation: CASSTGPVCFF.

The chain combines TRBV6-6 with TRBJ2-5; D may correspond to TRBD1 or TRBD2 (6 bases each). V lost 0 bases and J lost 1, with 12 bases in between. The V gene's germline CDR1 is MNHNY and CDR2 SVGAGI (reference sequence). The CDR3 contains 16 residues. This chain's CDR3 is CASSYSGGAGQETQYF. The CDR3 coding sequence is TGTGCCAGCAGTTACTCGGGGGGCGCAGGCCAAGAGACCCAGTACTTC.